This T cell receptor (beta chain) came from a study of shared T cell receptors in the human thymus. This clone was detected once. This table comes from immunoSEQ multiplex PCR, and its TCRdb copy is limited to in-frame clones, with some not included. The sample contains about 380,000 clones, over 90% of which appear only once. CDR3 length equals 16 residues. Trimming stripped 3 bases from V and 4 bases from J, with 15 bases between. The germline gives CDR1 MGHRA, CDR2 YSYEKL. Sequenced material: thymocytes. The receptor comes from a human donor. The rearrangement links TRBV4-1 to TRBJ2-2, with D maybe TRBD2 (5 bases). In nucleotides, the CDR3 is TGCGCCAGCAGCCACCCCCAAGGACTTAGCACCGGGGAGCTGTTTTTT. Translating it yields CASSHPQGLSTGELFF.